This passage covers 10 T cell receptor beta chains from one sample sequenced in a study of T cell repertoires in cytomegalovirus infection. The antigens for these receptors are not known. TCRdb independently ran MiXCR on the reads; one entry per CDR3 protein. The sample carries about 770,000 distinct CDR3 sequences, 25% to 30% recorded once. This specimen consisted of cultured CD8+ T cells from PBMCs, obtained from culture after CMV antigen stimulation. The receptors shown here come from a human donor in good health (CMV status not recorded). Some clones in this sample may be carry-over from other donors' samples.

In this sample, this clonotype turned up many times. The gene calls are TRBV7-2 and TRBJ2-1; TRBD2 aligns across 14 bases. This CDR3 contains 16 residues. Germline V gene sequence: CDR1 SGHTA, CDR2 FQGNSA. V dropped 2 bases and J dropped 9; count of bases not matched to a gene: 6. The CDR3 region has the DNA TGTGCCAGCAGCTTAAGACTAGCGGGGGGGATAGGTGAGCAGTTCTTC. This codes for CASSLRLAGGIGEQFF. Complete variable domain (other parts from reference TRBV7-2 and TRBJ2-1): GAGVSQSPSNKVTEKGKDVELRCDPISGHTALYWYRQSLGQGLEFLIYFQGNSAPDKSGLPSDRFSAERTGGSVSTLTIQRTQQEDSAVYLCASSLRLAGGIGEQFFGPGTRLTVL.

For this clonotype: A much more abundant neighbour one base away suggests this may be a read error. The chain couples TRBV7-6 to TRBJ2-7; perhaps TRBD1 as D (6 bases). CDR1 SGHVS and CDR2 FNYEAQ come from the germline V gene. Trimming shortened V by 1 base and J by 3 bases, and 13 bases separated the two germline ends. This CDR3 is built from 15 residues. The DNA for the CDR3 is TGTGCCAGCAGCTTAGGGAAGGGGGTAGGCTACGAGCAGTACTTC. It codes for CASSLGKGVGYEQYF.

V usage is TRBV12-3 or TRBV12-4 and J usage is TRBJ2-2; TRBD1 matches at 7 bases. Germline trimming cut 11 bases from V and 2 bases from J; bases unmatched to any gene: 5. There are 13 residues in the CDR3. The CDR3 here is CASGGTNTGELFF. The CDR3 DNA is TGTGCCTCAGGGGGAACTAACACCGGGGAGCTGTTTTTT.

This clonotype was seen a few times. The chain uses TRBV4-1 and TRBJ2-5, with 9 positions matching TRBD1. Germline V gene lookup returns CDR1 MGHRA and CDR2 YSYEKL. The CDR3 is 15 amino acids. With V trimmed by 1 base and J by 3 bases, 3 bases remained unmatched. Written as DNA, the CDR3 is TGCGCCAGCAGCCAAGCTTGGACAGGGGAAGAGACCCAGTACTTC. Protein sequence: CASSQAWTGEETQYF.

In this sample, this clonotype turned up a few times. The J gene is TRBJ2-5, the V gene TRBV14, with D hard to call. Trimming removed 0 bases at V and 2 bases at J, with 16 bases between. Per germline, CDR1 SGHDN and CDR2 FVKESK. The CDR3 contains 17 residues. For the CDR3, the DNA is TGTGCCAGCAGCCAAGATAGAGGAGCCATCGGGCAAGAGACCCAGTACTTC. Protein product: CASSQDRGAIGQETQYF.

Many counts were recorded for this clonotype. The chain recombines TRBV7-9 with TRBJ1-1, with D possibly being TRBD1 (5 bases). V lost 1 base and J 11 bases, leaving 17 bases between the germline ends. The length of the CDR3 is 14 residues. The germline V gene encodes CDR1 SEHNR and CDR2 FQNEAQ (reference sequence). CDR3 region: CASSLGGGEQEAFF. For the CDR3, the DNA is TGTGCCAGCAGCTTAGGTGGGGGAGAACAGGAGGCTTTCTTT.

This clonotype has a handful of counts. The rearrangement joins TRBV19 to TRBJ1-1; D is uncertain. V was cut by 0 bases and J by 0 bases, with 14 bases left in between. The CDR3 extends over 17 amino acids. Germline V lookup: CDR1 LNHDA, CDR2 SQIVND (reference sequence). The CDR3 DNA reads TGTGCCAGTAGTATAGATCCCGTTAGGACTTTGAACACTGAAGCTTTCTTT. This translates into CASSIDPVRTLNTEAFF.

CDR3 sequence: CASSQGLEDQPQHF. Here the CDR3 DNA reads TGCGCCAGCAGCCAAGGACTGGAAGATCAGCCCCAGCATTTT. The chain has TRBV4-1 and TRBJ1-5; D is unclear. This CDR3 is 14 amino acids long. Between the trimmed V and J ends, which lost 1 base and 5 bases, there was a span of 9 bases. Germline V gene lookup returns CDR1 MGHRA and CDR2 YSYEKL.

This rearrangement joins TRBV10-3 to TRBJ2-6; 7 bases are a match to TRBD2. V lost 5 bases, J lost 1 base, and 14 bases stayed unmatched. Germline CDR1 reads ENHRY; CDR2 reads SYGVKD. The length of the CDR3 is 19 residues. CDR3 nucleotides: TGTGCCATCAGTTCGGCCGGGACTACCCCTATATCTGGGGCCAACGTCCTGACTTTC. Protein sequence: CAISSAGTTPISGANVLTF.

Written as DNA, the CDR3 is TGTGCCAGCAGTCCATATACAGAAGCCTACGAGCAGTACTTC. As protein: CASSPYTEAYEQYF. The gene calls are TRBV27 and TRBJ2-7, with D unclear. Per the germline V gene, CDR1 is MNHEY and CDR2 is SMNVEV (reference sequence). The CDR3 totals 14 residues. V was cut by 5 bases and J by 2 bases, with 13 bases left in between.